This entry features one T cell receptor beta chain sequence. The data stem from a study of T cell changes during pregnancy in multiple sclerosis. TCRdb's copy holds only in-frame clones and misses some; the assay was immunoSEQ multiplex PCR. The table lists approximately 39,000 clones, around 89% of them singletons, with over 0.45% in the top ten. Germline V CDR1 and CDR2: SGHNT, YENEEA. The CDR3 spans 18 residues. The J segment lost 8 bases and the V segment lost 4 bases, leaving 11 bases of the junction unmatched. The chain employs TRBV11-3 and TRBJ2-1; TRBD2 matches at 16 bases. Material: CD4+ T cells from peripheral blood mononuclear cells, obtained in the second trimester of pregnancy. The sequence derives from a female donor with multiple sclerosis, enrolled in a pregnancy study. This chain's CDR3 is CASSSPGLAGGPVDEQFF. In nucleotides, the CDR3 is TGTGCCAGCAGCTCCCCGGGACTAGCGGGAGGGCCGGTCGATGAGCAGTTCTTC.